This TCR beta chain was retrieved from a study of cytomegalovirus exposure and HLA in healthy donors. Study-level findings and limits: Under in vitro conditions, a few CMV-associated chains were confirmed as specific for CMV antigens. Most sequenced TCRs were rare (though some public TCRs occurred in many donors).

Sequenced by immunoSEQ multiplex PCR; TCRdb stores in-frame clones only, minus some. The table includes more than 95,000 clones, around 90% detected once. To note about this clone: Its antigen remains unidentified.

CDR1 and CDR2 from the germline V gene are MNHNS and SASEGT. CDR3 length: 14 residues. The ends lost 8 bases at V and 1 base at J; junction bases unmatched: 6. J is TRBJ2-5 and V is TRBV6-1; 8 bases are a match to TRBD2. The receptor was derived from a young woman in good health and CMV-seronegative. Sequencing input: PBMCs. The CDR3 DNA follows: TGTGCCAGCGGAGTAGCGGGGCCCCAAGAGACCCAGTACTTC. Its translation is CASGVAGPQETQYF.